Listed here are 7 T cell receptor beta chains from one sample, sequenced in a study of shared clonotypes between healthy human individuals. Generated by immunoSEQ multiplex PCR, the TCRdb table keeps only in-frame clones and is missing some. The sample holds around 990,000 clones, 60% to 85% seen once. Sequencing input: memory CD4+ T cells from PBMCs. As for subset: CD45RA-negative fraction. Every receptor here comes from a man aged 18 to 35 in good health. Some clones in this sample may be carry-over from other donors' samples.

About this clone: The sample has other DNA sequences that encode this CDR3 too. The chain employs TRBV2 and TRBJ1-5; TRBD1 matches 7 bases. Germline CDR1 reads SNHLY; CDR2 reads FYNNEI. The CDR3 covers 14 residues. After removal of 4 bases from V and 6 bases from J, the junction contained 6 bases not matched to a gene. The DNA for the CDR3 is TGTGCCAGCAGTGGTGACAGGGTTGGTCAGCCCCAGCATTTT. This sequence encodes CASSGDRVGQPQHF.

The chain is built from TRBV5-6 and TRBJ2-7; 7 positions agree with TRBD2. The CDR3 loop spans 13 amino acids. In germline, CDR1 is SGHDT, CDR2 YYEEEE. V dropped 6 bases and J dropped 4; count of bases not matched to a gene: 7. The CDR3 reads CASTVGGRYEQYF. The CDR3 DNA sequence: TGTGCCAGCACCGTTGGCGGGAGATACGAGCAGTACTTC.

The V and J genes are TRBV6-4 and TRBJ1-1; 8 positions agree with TRBD1. CDR1 MRHNA and CDR2 SNTAGT come from the germline V gene. J lost 5 bases, V lost 0 bases, and 2 bases had no gene match. There are 14 residues in the CDR3. In nucleotides, the CDR3 is TGTGCCAGCAGTGACTCAAGACAGGGGACTGAAGCTTTCTTT. Amino acid sequence: CASSDSRQGTEAFF.

V is TRBV12-2 and J is TRBJ2-7. TRBV12-2 is assigned pseudogene status. The CDR3 length is 16 residues. The CDR3 spells CASRLSSRSISYEQYF. The CDR3 nucleotides are TGTGCAAGTCGCTTATCCAGCAGGAGTATCTCCTACGAGCAGTACTTC.

The chain recombines TRBV5-1 with TRBJ1-2, with 8 bases identical to TRBD1. V dropped 4 bases and J dropped 8; count of bases not matched to a gene: 10. CDR1 and CDR2 (germline): SGHRS, YFSETQ. The CDR3 consists of 14 residues. As DNA, the CDR3 is TGCGCCAGCAGCAGAGGACAGGGTCATAGCGGCTACACCTTC. Protein: CASSRGQGHSGYTF.

The rearrangement uses TRBV2 and TRBJ1-5; TRBD1 is a possible D gene (5 bases). This CDR3 has 17 amino acids. Germline V CDR1 and CDR2: SNHLY, FYNNEI. V gave up 5 bases and J gave up 1 base, with 18 bases separating them. The DNA of the CDR3 is TGTGCCAGCAGTCCCCCCCGGGGGGGATTAAGCAATCAGCCCCAGCATTTT. Translated, it gives CASSPPRGGLSNQPQHF.

This chain connects TRBV7-6 to TRBJ2-2; TRBD1 agrees at 12 bases. CDR3 length: 20 residues. J gave up 6 bases and V 0 bases, and 14 bases lay outside the gene matches. Germline loops: CDR1 SGHVS, CDR2 FNYEAQ. Written as DNA, the CDR3 is TGTGCCAGCAGCTTAGCGCTGAGAAGGGACAGGGGGCGACGCGCCGGGGAGCTGTTTTTT. This sequence encodes CASSLALRRDRGRRAGELFF.